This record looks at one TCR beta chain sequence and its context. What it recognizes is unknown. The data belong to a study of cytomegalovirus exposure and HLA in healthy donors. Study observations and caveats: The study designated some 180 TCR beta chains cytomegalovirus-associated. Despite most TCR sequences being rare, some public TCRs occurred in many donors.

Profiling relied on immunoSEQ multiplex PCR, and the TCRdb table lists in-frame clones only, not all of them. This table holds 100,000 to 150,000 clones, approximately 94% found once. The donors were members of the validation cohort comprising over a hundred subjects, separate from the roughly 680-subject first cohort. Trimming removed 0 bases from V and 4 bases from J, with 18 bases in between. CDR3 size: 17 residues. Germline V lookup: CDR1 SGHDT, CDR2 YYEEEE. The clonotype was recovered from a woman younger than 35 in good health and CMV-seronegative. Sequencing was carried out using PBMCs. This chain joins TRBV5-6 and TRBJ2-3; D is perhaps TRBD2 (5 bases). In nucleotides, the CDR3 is TGTGCCAGCAGCTTGGGTGACGGGATGTTTATAGCAGATACGCAGTATTTT. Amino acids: CASSLGDGMFIADTQYF.